Listed below are T cell receptor beta chains from one sample, sequenced in a study of T cell repertoires in cytomegalovirus infection. In TCRdb, the reads were re-called with MiXCR into one record per CDR3 protein. Counted here are about 830,000 distinct CDR3 sequences, 30% to 35% occurring once; the ten biggest clones make up roughly 12%. These receptors' targets are unknown. The sample consisted of cultured CD8+ T cells from PBMCs, taken from culture after CMV antigen stimulation. The receptors originated from a human donor in good health (CMV status not recorded). Some clones in this sample may be carry-over from other donors' samples. CDR3s leave out the opening cysteine and the closing phenylalanine or tryptophan. Fields, in order: V gene, clone size, CDR3 protein. A clone size is listed for some rows: how often the clone was seen (once, few, many), or a class if it is expanded.

>TRBV29-1|-
GGISDTQY
>TRBV24-1|few
ATSDPRALTDNEQF
>TRBV6-2/TRBV6-3|few
ASSYWGAQGNQPQH
>TRBV20-1|-
SARDGMSSYNEQF
>TRBV9|-
ASSVSPGDKENTEAF
>TRBV7-8|many
ASSLDRNRGDEDTQY
>TRBV27|-
ASSLSGQGKVEQY
>TRBV6-7|-
ASIVGQTPCWSTGELF
>TRBV4-1|many
ASSQGGMEHNTEAF
>TRBV4-3|-
ASSQGQFATNEKLF
>TRBV19|few
ASSISQQPDPYGYT
>TRBV14|-
ASSQDPSYEQY
>TRBV5-1|few
ASSLGSGGIVEKLF
>TRBV10-3|-
AISEGAVQNNEQF
>TRBV7-9|few
ASSFWGGATGELF
>TRBV12-3/TRBV12-4|-
ASSLDGTGPYNEQF
>TRBV7-6|many
ASSPGQGLNEQF
>TRBV11-3|-
ASSQPGLQETQY
>TRBV6-6|-
ASYTANTGELF
>TRBV27|-
TSSLSVSNQPQH
>TRBV6-1|many
ASRVGLDEQF
>TRBV6-2/TRBV6-3|few
ASSYPDREQF
>TRBV6-5|few
ASSSLPRGGDNSPLH
>TRBV10-3|-
AIPGLNNEQF
>TRBV29-1|few
SVEGQNTGELF
>TRBV14|-
ASSHTDRAEYEQY
>TRBV25-1|-
ASSEGFIGRTGGYT
>TRBV7-2|few
ASSFLGGEYNEQF
>TRBV7-9|-
ASSPSGGALSTDTQY
>TRBV25-1|many
ASSEETSGGPDTQY
>TRBV7-8|many
ASSSKTANYNSPLH
>TRBV12-3/TRBV12-4|many
ASSLEGSYNEQF
>TRBV27|few
ASSPRGGRTEAF
>TRBV4-1|few
ASSQGQGITDTQY
>TRBV6-2/TRBV6-3|few
ASSYGTGNDNEQF
>TRBV7-6|few
ASSPSVGGRSYNEQF
>TRBV2|-
ASNGRSNQPQH
>TRBV29-1|-
SVDPSGGFYNEQF
>TRBV5-8|-
ASSLSLLYLF
>TRBV9|-
VSSGRDRTHTEAF
>TRBV12-3/TRBV12-4|few
ASNPSYNEQF
>TRBV2|once
ASRHWDKSSYEQY
>TRBV12-3/TRBV12-4|few
ASSTVPYTGGRLPEAF
>TRBV20-1|-
SARDAGTYEQY
>TRBV9|few
ASSGKGHRYGYT
>TRBV4-1|few
ASSQVDTGTYGYT
>TRBV15|-
ATSSSEVSYNEQF
>TRBV7-9|-
ASSSRDMSYEQC
>TRBV27|-
ASRRGLTEAF